The clone carrying this T cell receptor (beta chain) was recorded at least ten times. Its antigen is still unknown. The sample is drawn from a study of metastatic and nonmetastatic thyroid tumors. Treatment of any kind had been given to no patient before thyroid surgery. TCRdb reanalyzed the PCR reads via MiXCR. Of fewer than 25,000 clones listed, about 11% are singletons. V was shortened by 7 bases and J by 4 bases, with 18 bases between the two germline ends. CDR3 length: 15 residues. Germline V gene lookup returns CDR1 SEHNR and CDR2 FQNEAQ (reference sequence). General study results and limits: Across blood and tumor, TCR beta diversity in malignant thyroid tumors was reportedly significantly higher than in benign nodules.

The sequence was obtained from a female donor with papillary thyroid cancer or a benign thyroid nodule (not recorded which). Some clones in this sample may be carry-over from other donors' samples. Sequences were obtained from blood. The rearrangement joins TRBV7-9 to TRBJ2-3, with D unresolved. The CDR3 nucleotides are TGTGCCAGCACGACGGCTGCGCTGGTAGCAGATACGCAGTATTTT. It encodes CASTTAALVADTQYF.